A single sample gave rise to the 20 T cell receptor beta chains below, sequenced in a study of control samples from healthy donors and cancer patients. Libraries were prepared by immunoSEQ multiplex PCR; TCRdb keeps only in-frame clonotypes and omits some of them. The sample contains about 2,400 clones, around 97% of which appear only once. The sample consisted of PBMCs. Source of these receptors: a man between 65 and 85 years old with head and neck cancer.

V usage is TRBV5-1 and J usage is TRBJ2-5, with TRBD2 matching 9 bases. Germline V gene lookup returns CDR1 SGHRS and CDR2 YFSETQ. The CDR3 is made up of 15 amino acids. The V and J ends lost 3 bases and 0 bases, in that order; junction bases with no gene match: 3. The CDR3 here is CASSSSGGNQETQYF. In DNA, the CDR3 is TGCGCCAGCAGCTCGAGCGGGGGGAACCAAGAGACCCAGTACTTC. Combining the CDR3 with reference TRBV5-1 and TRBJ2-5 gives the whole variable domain KAGVTQTPRYLIKTRGQQVTLSCSPISGHRSVSWYQQTPGQGLQFLFEYFSETQRNKGNFPGRFSGRQFSNSRSEMNVSTLELGDSALYLCASSSSGGNQETQYFGPGTRLLVL.

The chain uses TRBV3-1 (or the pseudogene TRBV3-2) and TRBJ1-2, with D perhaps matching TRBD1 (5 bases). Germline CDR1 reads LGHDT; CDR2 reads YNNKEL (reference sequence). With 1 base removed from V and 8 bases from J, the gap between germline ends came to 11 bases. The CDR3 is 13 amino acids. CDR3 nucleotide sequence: TGTGCCAGCAGCCAAGTAGGGGCTGGAGGCTACACCTTC. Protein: CASSQVGAGGYTF.

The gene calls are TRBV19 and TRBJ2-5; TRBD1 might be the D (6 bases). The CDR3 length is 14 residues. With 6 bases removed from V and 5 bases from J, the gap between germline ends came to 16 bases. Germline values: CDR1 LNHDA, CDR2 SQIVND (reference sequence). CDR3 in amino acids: CASSPSTGRETQYF. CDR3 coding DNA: TGTGCCAGTAGCCCTTCAACAGGGCGGGAGACCCAGTACTTC.

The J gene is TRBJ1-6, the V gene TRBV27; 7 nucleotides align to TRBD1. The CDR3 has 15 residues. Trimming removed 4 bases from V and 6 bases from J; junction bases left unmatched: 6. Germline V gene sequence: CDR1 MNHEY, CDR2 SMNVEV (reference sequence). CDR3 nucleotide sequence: TGTGCCAGCAGTTCGGCCGGGACAGTTAATTCACCCCTCCACTTT. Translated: CASSSAGTVNSPLHF.

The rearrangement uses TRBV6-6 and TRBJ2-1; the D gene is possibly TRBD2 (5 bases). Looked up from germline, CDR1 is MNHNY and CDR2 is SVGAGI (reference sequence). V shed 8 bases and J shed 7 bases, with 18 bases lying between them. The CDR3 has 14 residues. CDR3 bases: TGTGCCAGCGCCCTGCGGACTCCGGGGAATGAGCAGTTCTTC. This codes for CASALRTPGNEQFF.

The CDR3 nucleotides read TGCGCCAGCAGCTTGTTAGGAGGGGGTACTGAAGCTTTCTTT. This gives the protein CASSLLGGGTEAFF. The chain carries TRBV5-1 and TRBJ1-1, with TRBD1 as a possible D gene (6 bases). The V end lost 1 base, the J end lost 5 bases, and 12 bases lay between the germline ends. CDR3 length equals 14 residues. In germline, CDR1 is SGHRS, CDR2 YFSETQ.

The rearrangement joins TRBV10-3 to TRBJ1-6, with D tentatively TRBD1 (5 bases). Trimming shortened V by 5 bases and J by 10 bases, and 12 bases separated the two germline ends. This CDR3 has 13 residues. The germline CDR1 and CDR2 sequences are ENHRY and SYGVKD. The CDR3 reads CAISSQGDSPLHF. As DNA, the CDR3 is TGTGCCATCAGTTCGCAGGGTGACTCACCCCTCCACTTT.

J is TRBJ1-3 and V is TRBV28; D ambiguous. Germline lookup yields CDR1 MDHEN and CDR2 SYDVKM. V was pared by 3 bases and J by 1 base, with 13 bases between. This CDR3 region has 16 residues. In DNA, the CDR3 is TGTGCCAGCAGTTTCTCCCTCGGGCCTTCTGGAAACACCATATATTTT. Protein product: CASSFSLGPSGNTIYF. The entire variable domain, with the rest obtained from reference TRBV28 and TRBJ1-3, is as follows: DVKVTQSSRYLVKRTGEKVFLECVQDMDHENMFWYRQDPGLGLRLIYFSYDVKMKEKGDIPEGYSVSREKKERFSLILESASTNQTSMYLCASSFSLGPSGNTIYFGEGSWLTVV.

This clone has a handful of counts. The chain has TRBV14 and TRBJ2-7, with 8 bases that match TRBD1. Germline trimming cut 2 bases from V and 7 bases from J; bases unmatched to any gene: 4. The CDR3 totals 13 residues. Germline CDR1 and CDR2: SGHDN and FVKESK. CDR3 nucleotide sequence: TGTGCCAGCAGCCAATACAGGGGGTTGGAGCAGTACTTC. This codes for CASSQYRGLEQYF.

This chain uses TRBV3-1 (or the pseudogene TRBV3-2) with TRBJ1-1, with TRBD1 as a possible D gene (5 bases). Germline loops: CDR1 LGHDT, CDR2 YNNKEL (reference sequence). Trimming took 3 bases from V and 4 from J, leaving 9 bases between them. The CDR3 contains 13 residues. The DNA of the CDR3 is TGTGCCAGCAGCCAGGGGGGGGGCACTGAAGCTTTCTTT. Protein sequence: CASSQGGGTEAFF.

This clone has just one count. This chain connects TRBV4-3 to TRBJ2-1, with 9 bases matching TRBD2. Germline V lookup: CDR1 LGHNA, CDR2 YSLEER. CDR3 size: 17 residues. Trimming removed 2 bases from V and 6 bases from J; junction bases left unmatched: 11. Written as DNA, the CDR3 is TGCGCCAGCAGCCAAATTATTTCGGGACTAGCTTTCAATGAGCAGTTCTTC. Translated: CASSQIISGLAFNEQFF.

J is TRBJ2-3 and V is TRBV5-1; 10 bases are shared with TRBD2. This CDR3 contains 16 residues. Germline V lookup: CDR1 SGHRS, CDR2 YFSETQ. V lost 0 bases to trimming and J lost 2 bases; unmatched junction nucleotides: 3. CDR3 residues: CASSLGTSGNTDTQYF. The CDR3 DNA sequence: TGCGCCAGCAGCTTGGGGACTAGCGGAAACACAGATACGCAGTATTTT.

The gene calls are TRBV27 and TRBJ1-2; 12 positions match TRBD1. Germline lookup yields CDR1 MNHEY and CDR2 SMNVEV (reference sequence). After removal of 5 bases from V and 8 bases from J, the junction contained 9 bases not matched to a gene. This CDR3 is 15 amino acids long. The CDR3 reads CASSDRDRGLRGYTF. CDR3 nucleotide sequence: TGTGCCAGCAGTGACCGGGACAGGGGGCTTCGGGGCTACACCTTC.

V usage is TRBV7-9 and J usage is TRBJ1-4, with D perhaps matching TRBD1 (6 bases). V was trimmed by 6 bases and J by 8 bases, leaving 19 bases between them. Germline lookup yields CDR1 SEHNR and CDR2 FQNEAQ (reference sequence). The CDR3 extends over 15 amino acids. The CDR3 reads CASSPAGGPAEKLFF. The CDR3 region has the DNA TGTGCCAGCAGTCCGGCGGGGGGCCCTGCCGAAAAACTGTTTTTT.

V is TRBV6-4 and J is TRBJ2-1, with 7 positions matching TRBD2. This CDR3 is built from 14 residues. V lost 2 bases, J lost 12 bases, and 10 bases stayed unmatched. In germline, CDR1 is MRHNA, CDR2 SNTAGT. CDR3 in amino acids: CASSDLVASGRQFF. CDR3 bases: TGTGCCAGCAGTGACCTTGTGGCTAGCGGAAGGCAGTTCTTC.

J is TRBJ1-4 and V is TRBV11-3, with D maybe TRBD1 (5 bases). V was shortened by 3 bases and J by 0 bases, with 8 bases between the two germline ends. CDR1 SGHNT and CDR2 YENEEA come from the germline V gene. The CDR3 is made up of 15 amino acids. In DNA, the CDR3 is TGTGCCAGCAGCTTCGGGGGGGCAACTAATGAAAAACTGTTTTTT. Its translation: CASSFGGATNEKLFF.

The CDR3 DNA follows: TGTGCCAGCAGCCCTAGCGGGAGCCCCCCCACCGGGGAGCTGTTTTTT. Its translation: CASSPSGSPPTGELFF. The rearrangement links TRBV9 to TRBJ2-2; TRBD2 agrees at 10 bases. The V gene's germline CDR1 is SGDLS and CDR2 YYNGEE. J lost 4 bases, V lost 4 bases, and 7 bases had no gene match. The CDR3 is 16 amino acids.

The CDR3 reads CATSGDSGTSGVNEQFF. Here the CDR3 DNA reads TGTGCCACCAGTGGTGACTCCGGGACTAGCGGGGTCAATGAGCAGTTCTTC. This chain uses TRBV24-1 with TRBJ2-1, with 13 positions matching TRBD2. The germline V gene encodes CDR1 KGHDR and CDR2 SFDVKD. The V and J ends lost 5 bases and 6 bases, in that order; junction bases with no gene match: 9. There are 17 residues in the CDR3.

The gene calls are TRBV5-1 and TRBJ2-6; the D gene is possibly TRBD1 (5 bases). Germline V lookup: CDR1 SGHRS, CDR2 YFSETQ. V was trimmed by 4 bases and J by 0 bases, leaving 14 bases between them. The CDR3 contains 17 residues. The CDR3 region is CASSARSRASGANVLTF. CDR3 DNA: TGCGCCAGCAGCGCCCGCTCCAGGGCCTCTGGGGCCAACGTCCTGACTTTC.

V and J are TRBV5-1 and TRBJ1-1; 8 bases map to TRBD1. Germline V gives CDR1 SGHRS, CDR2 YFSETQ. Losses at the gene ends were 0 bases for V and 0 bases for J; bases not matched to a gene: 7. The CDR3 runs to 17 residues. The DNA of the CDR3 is TGCGCCAGCAGCTTGGCCGTCGCAGGGGGCCTGAACACTGAAGCTTTCTTT. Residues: CASSLAVAGGLNTEAFF. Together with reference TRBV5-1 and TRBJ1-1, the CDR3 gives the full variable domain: KAGVTQTPRYLIKTRGQQVTLSCSPISGHRSVSWYQQTPGQGLQFLFEYFSETQRNKGNFPGRFSGRQFSNSRSEMNVSTLELGDSALYLCASSLAVAGGLNTEAFFGQGTRLTVV.